These 4 T cell receptor beta chains share one sample of origin, sequenced in a study of a mutant IDH1 vaccine in newly diagnosed glioma. What these receptors recognize is not known. This sample's time point: week 5, during vaccination. Doses comprised 300 ug of mutant IDH1 20-mer peptide each, plus topical imiquimod. TCRdb's copy holds only in-frame clones and misses some; the assay was immunoSEQ multiplex PCR. The profile shows 23,000 or so clones, 65% to 80% of them singletons. Sequencing was performed on PBMCs, taken from a glioma patient whose treatment included an IDH1 peptide vaccine. Receptor source: a man in his forties with glioma.

The genes are TRBV5-1 and TRBJ2-5, with 10 bases identical to TRBD2. The CDR3 length is 15 residues. CDR1 is SGHRS and CDR2 is YFSETQ in the germline V gene. Trimming cost V 1 base and J 3 bases; bases outside gene matches: 3. The CDR3 coding sequence is TGCGCCAGCAGCTTGCAGCTAGCGGGAGAAGAGACCCAGTACTTC. Encoded protein: CASSLQLAGEETQYF.

V usage is TRBV2 and J usage is TRBJ1-2; 9 positions agree with TRBD1. The trim removed 4 bases at V and 2 bases at J, leaving 2 bases unmatched. The CDR3 covers 14 residues. Looked up from germline, CDR1 is SNHLY and CDR2 is FYNNEI. The CDR3 nucleotides read TGTGCCAGCAGTGTAGGACAGGGGAACTATGGCTACACCTTC. Amino acid sequence: CASSVGQGNYGYTF.

The chain carries TRBV30 and TRBJ2-1, with 7 positions matching TRBD2. This CDR3 contains 13 residues. The germline V gene encodes CDR1 GTSNPN and CDR2 SVGIG (reference sequence). The trim removed 8 bases at V and 5 bases at J, leaving 9 bases unmatched. The CDR3 spells CASWGEGNNEQFF. CDR3 nucleotides: TGTGCCAGCTGGGGGGAGGGTAACAATGAGCAGTTCTTC.

This chain uses TRBV14 with TRBJ2-6; 9 nucleotides agree with TRBD1. The CDR3 runs 15 residues. The J segment lost 4 bases and the V segment lost 7 bases, leaving 5 bases of the junction unmatched. From germline, CDR1 is SGHDN and CDR2 FVKESK. This CDR3 is CASKQGALGANVLTF. The CDR3 DNA is TGTGCCAGCAAACAGGGGGCGTTAGGGGCCAACGTCCTGACTTTC. The full variable domain, with the rest looked up from reference TRBV14 and TRBJ2-6, is EAGVTQFPSHSVIEKGQTVTLRCDPISGHDNLYWYRRVMGKEIKFLLHFVKESKQDESGMPNNRFLAERTGGTYSTLKVQPAELEDSGVYFCASKQGALGANVLTFGAGSRLTVL.